This T cell receptor (beta chain) is drawn from a study of response to subunit inactivated influenza vaccine. Study-wide findings and caveats: The authors suggested that every seasonal influenza vaccination recruits few new T cells.

TCRdb passed the RT-PCR reads through MiXCR, listing each CDR3 protein once. The sample consists of about 530,000 distinct CDR3 sequences, over 9.5% of them appearing once. This CDR3 spans 15 amino acids. The germline V gene encodes CDR1 LNHNV and CDR2 YYDKDF (reference sequence). The germline V and J ends were trimmed by 1 base and 2 bases, with 9 bases remaining between them. This clonotype was counted many times. The antigen remains unidentified. This receptor was obtained from a man aged 45-65 years who received an inactivated influenza vaccine. The chain couples TRBV15 to TRBJ1-5; D is possibly TRBD1 (5 bases). This specimen was PBMCs from blood, taken on the day of vaccination. The CDR3 DNA reads TGTGCCACCAGCAGAGCCAGGGCGGGCAATCAGCCCCAGCATTTT. It specifies CATSRARAGNQPQHF.